Following are 20 T cell receptor beta chains from one sample sequenced in a study of T-cell memory formation after mild COVID-19. In TCRdb, the 5' RACE reads were re-called with MiXCR into one record per CDR3 protein. The sample gives almost 550,000 distinct CDR3 sequences, around 21% of which show up once; under 15% is in the top ten. The sequenced sample was PBMCs or a T cell subset sorted from them (not recorded which). The receptors stem from an adult woman who had mild COVID-19 (a few samples of this study predate the infection). Cell type and time point are not known.

This clonotype was recorded many times. The genes are TRBV12-3 or TRBV12-4 and TRBJ1-1, with a weak D call TRBD1 (5 bases). The CDR3 has 16 amino acids. Trimming pared 4 bases from V and 3 bases from J, leaving 18 bases between. CDR3 nucleotides: TGTGCCAGCAGTTCCGGGCCCTCCCGGGGGGACACTGAAGCTTTCTTT. Encoded protein: CASSSGPSRGDTEAFF.

This chain joins TRBV6-5 and TRBJ1-2; 8 positions agree with TRBD1. CDR3 size: 13 residues. V lost 6 bases and J lost 5; bases outside the gene matches: 5. The germline CDR1 and CDR2 sequences are MNHEY and SVGAGI. CDR3 coding DNA: TGTGCCAGCAGGGACAGGGAGATGTATGGCTACACCTTC. Translation gives CASRDREMYGYTF.

The chain uses TRBV20-1 and TRBJ1-5; D perhaps matches TRBD1 (5 bases). Germline V gene lookup returns CDR1 DFQATT and CDR2 SNEGSKA (reference sequence). CDR3 length: 13 residues. V was shortened by 3 bases and J by 6 bases, with 12 bases between the two germline ends. CDR3 bases: TGCAGTGCTAGTGGAGGGGTCGGTCAGCCCCAGCATTTT. Residues: CSASGGVGQPQHF.

The chain uses TRBV19 and TRBJ2-7, with D possibly being TRBD1 or TRBD2 (5 bases each). This CDR3 spans 15 amino acids. Germline V gene data show CDR1 as LNHDA and CDR2 as SQIVND (reference sequence). V gave up 5 bases and J gave up 3 bases, with 17 bases separating them. CDR3 sequence reads: CASSHRDGMVYEQYF. CDR3 sequence (DNA): TGTGCCAGTAGTCATAGGGACGGGATGGTCTACGAGCAGTACTTC. Based on the CDR3 plus reference TRBV19 and TRBJ2-7, the full variable domain is DGGITQSPKYLFRKEGQNVTLSCEQNLNHDAMYWYRQDPGQGLRLIYYSQIVNDFQKGDIAEGYSVSREKKESFPLTVTSAQKNPTAFYLCASSHRDGMVYEQYFGPGTRLTVT.

CDR3 DNA sequence: TGTGCCAGCAGCCAAGTGGATCGGGAGCAGTACTTC. This codes for CASSQVDREQYF. The V gene is TRBV3-1, the J gene TRBJ2-7; no reliable D call. Germline CDR1 reads LGHDT; CDR2 reads YNNKEL (reference sequence). The CDR3 runs 12 residues. V was pared by 1 base and J by 7 bases, with 8 bases between.

The sample holds a few counts of this clonotype. This sequence joins TRBV7-9 and TRBJ1-1, with TRBD1 as a possible D gene (6 bases). V dropped 5 bases and J dropped 7 bases, with 11 bases sitting between them. The CDR3 sequence is 12 residues long. Germline CDR1 and CDR2: SEHNR and FQNEAQ (reference sequence). The CDR3 bases are TGTGCCAGCAGCCCTGGACAGTTTGAAGCTTTCTTT. It yields the protein CASSPGQFEAFF.

This clonotype has just a few counts. The V gene is TRBV5-1, the J gene TRBJ2-1; a possible D gene is TRBD2 (6 bases). CDR1 is SGHRS, CDR2 YFSETQ, per germline. V lost 2 bases, J lost 8 bases, and 20 bases lay in between. The length of the CDR3 is 16 residues. The CDR3 sequence is CASSFGGGQMLDEQFF. The CDR3 DNA sequence: TGCGCCAGCAGCTTCGGGGGTGGCCAGATGTTGGATGAGCAGTTCTTC.

J is TRBJ2-7 and V is TRBV20-1; 7 nucleotides agree with TRBD2. Unmatched junction bases numbered 7, after V lost 5 bases and J lost 3 bases. Per germline, CDR1 DFQATT and CDR2 SNEGSKA (reference sequence). The CDR3 covers 13 residues. The CDR3 loop reads CSARGDLIYEQYF. CDR3 sequence (DNA): TGCAGTGCTCGGGGGGACTTAATCTACGAGCAGTACTTC.

The J gene is TRBJ1-5, the V gene TRBV24-1; D ambiguous. Germline values: CDR1 KGHDR, CDR2 SFDVKD. The CDR3 sequence is 13 residues long. Deletions cut 9 bases from V and 3 bases from J, with 11 bases between. The CDR3 DNA sequence: TGTGCCACCTCCCGAGACGACAATCAGCCCCAGCATTTT. This codes for CATSRDDNQPQHF.

J is TRBJ1-2 and V is TRBV7-9, with 9 bases lining up with TRBD1. This CDR3 has 15 residues. Germline CDR1 is SEHNR and CDR2 is FQNEAQ (reference sequence). J lost 6 bases, V lost 6 bases, and 11 bases had no gene match. CDR3 region: CASSSITGGIDGYTF. CDR3 DNA sequence: TGTGCCAGCAGTTCAATTACAGGGGGCATAGATGGCTACACCTTC.

The rearrangement links TRBV24-1 to TRBJ1-2; 7 nucleotides match TRBD1. In germline, CDR1 is KGHDR, CDR2 SFDVKD. The CDR3 is 14 residues long. V gave up 3 bases and J gave up 8 bases; unmatched junction bases: 8. The DNA for the CDR3 is TGTGCCACCAGTGATCCGGTCCGGGACAGCGGCTACACCTTC. Translated, it gives CATSDPVRDSGYTF.

This clonotype was observed a few times. V and J are TRBV6-2 or TRBV6-3 and TRBJ1-5, with D hard to call. CDR3 length: 11 amino acids. Trimming stripped 6 bases from V and 11 bases from J, with 11 bases between. Looked up from germline, CDR1 is MNHEY and CDR2 is SVGEGT. CDR3 sequence: CASSYGVTQHF. The CDR3 nucleotides are TGTGCCAGCAGCTACGGAGTGACCCAGCATTTT.

The V call is TRBV27, the J call TRBJ2-6; possibly TRBD1 for D (5 bases). This CDR3 contains 15 residues. With 6 bases removed from V and 0 bases from J, the gap between germline ends came to 9 bases. Germline-derived CDR1 and CDR2 are MNHEY and SMNVEV (reference sequence). The CDR3 sequence is CASRLQVSGANVLTF. CDR3 sequence (DNA): TGTGCCAGCAGGTTACAGGTCTCTGGGGCCAACGTCCTGACTTTC.

J is TRBJ2-5 and V is TRBV5-1, with TRBD2 identical over 12 bases. Losses at the gene ends were 1 base for V and 1 base for J; bases not matched to a gene: 5. Germline lookup yields CDR1 SGHRS and CDR2 YFSETQ. The CDR3 is 17 amino acids. CDR3 amino acids: CASSLLRTSGTQETQYF. The CDR3 DNA reads TGCGCCAGCAGCTTGCTCCGGACTAGCGGGACCCAAGAGACCCAGTACTTC.

This clonotype was detected ten times or more. The CDR3 here is CASSQDPGTSGETQYF. The DNA for the CDR3 is TGTGCCAGCAGCCAAGATCCGGGGACTAGCGGAGAGACCCAGTACTTC. The chain recombines TRBV4-2 with TRBJ2-5, with 11 positions matching TRBD2. V shed 0 bases and J 4 bases; nucleotides not matched to a gene: 4. Germline V gene lookup returns CDR1 LGHNA and CDR2 YNFKEQ. CDR3 size: 16 residues.

This clonotype was detected only a few times. The chain has TRBV7-2 and TRBJ1-1, with D possibly being TRBD1 (5 bases). CDR1 and CDR2 from the germline V gene are SGHTA and FQGNSA. The V end was cut by 5 bases, the J end by 4 bases, with 11 bases between. There are 13 residues in the CDR3. CDR3 loop: CASSRRGSTEAFF. CDR3 sequence (DNA): TGTGCCAGCAGCCGCCGGGGGAGCACTGAAGCTTTCTTT.

V is TRBV7-9 and J is TRBJ2-1, with 9 bases aligning to TRBD1. V was clipped by 4 bases and J by 0 bases; unmatched bases: 16. Germline V gene data show CDR1 as SEHNR and CDR2 as FQNEAQ (reference sequence). The CDR3 contains 20 residues. The CDR3 protein is CASSYLSGTGLLSSYNEQFF. As DNA, the CDR3 is TGTGCCAGCAGCTACCTGTCCGGGACAGGGCTCCTTTCCTCCTACAATGAGCAGTTCTTC.

This clonotype was counted a few times. V usage is TRBV2 and J usage is TRBJ2-1, with 9 bases matching TRBD1. The CDR3 extends over 16 amino acids. Trimming cost V 4 bases and J 4 bases; bases outside gene matches: 8. Germline V lookup: CDR1 SNHLY, CDR2 FYNNEI. In DNA form, the CDR3 reads TGTGCCAGCAGTGGTTCGGACAGGGGCGGGTACAATGAGCAGTTCTTC. It codes for CASSGSDRGGYNEQFF.

This clonotype has only a few counts. The rearrangement links TRBV5-1 to TRBJ1-1; D is uncertain. Germline CDR1 is SGHRS and CDR2 is YFSETQ. V lost 4 bases to trimming and J lost 6 bases, with 16 bases between them. The CDR3 runs to 14 residues. CDR3 amino acids: CASSLHSFGPEAFF. The CDR3 bases are TGCGCCAGCAGCCTCCACAGCTTTGGCCCTGAAGCTTTCTTT. Full variable domain (remainder filled in from reference TRBV5-1 and TRBJ1-1): KAGVTQTPRYLIKTRGQQVTLSCSPISGHRSVSWYQQTPGQGLQFLFEYFSETQRNKGNFPGRFSGRQFSNSRSEMNVSTLELGDSALYLCASSLHSFGPEAFFGQGTRLTVV.

V usage is TRBV4-1 and J usage is TRBJ1-5; D remains ambiguous. The V end was cut by 4 bases, the J end by 6 bases, with 13 bases between. The germline V gene has CDR1 MGHRA and CDR2 YSYEKL. The CDR3 extends over 14 amino acids. The CDR3 DNA sequence: TGCGCCAGCAGCCCAAACTCGGGGATTCAGCCCCAGCATTTT. It encodes CASSPNSGIQPQHF.